These 30 T cell receptor beta chains originate from one sample sequenced in a study of molecular identifiers for immune sequencing clone quantification. TCRdb ran MiXCR on the PCR reads and lists one entry per CDR3 protein. Here the sample spans approximately 500,000 distinct CDR3 sequences, about 25% being singletons. Sequencing was carried out using naive CD8+ T cells from blood, with Jurkat cell RNA spiked in. Subset specified: FACS-sorted CD8+CD4-CCR7+CD45RA+ naive T cells. Source of these receptors: a human donor in good health. Some libraries in this study had Jurkat cell RNA spiked in.

The chain joins TRBV30 to TRBJ2-7; the match to TRBD2 covers 8 bases. The CDR3 spans 17 residues. With 1 base clipped from V and 6 bases from J, the junction kept 17 bases outside the gene matches. Germline V gene lookup returns CDR1 GTSNPN and CDR2 SVGIG (reference sequence). The CDR3 loop reads CAWSGWSRGGNTAEQYF. DNA of the CDR3: TGTGCCTGGAGTGGCTGGTCCCGCGGGGGGAATACCGCCGAGCAGTACTTC.

This chain connects TRBV7-9 to TRBJ1-1; D not certain. The CDR3 has 14 residues. CDR1 SEHNR and CDR2 FQNEAQ come from the germline V gene (reference sequence). Trimming cost V 1 base and J 6 bases, with 12 bases left between them. The CDR3 loop is CASSLGDDGSEAFF. The CDR3 nucleotides are TGTGCCAGCAGCTTAGGAGATGATGGCTCTGAAGCTTTCTTT.

This clonotype was seen more than once but under ten times. The gene calls are TRBV19 and TRBJ1-5; the D is unclear. Germline loops: CDR1 LNHDA, CDR2 SQIVND (reference sequence). The CDR3 spans 15 residues. Trimming left V 7 bases short and J 0 bases short, with 13 bases between. CDR3 protein: CASTESPHSNQPQHF. The CDR3 DNA reads as TGTGCCAGTACTGAGAGCCCCCATAGCAATCAGCCCCAGCATTTT.

This clonotype was seen at least ten times. The chain links TRBV4-2 to TRBJ2-7; 14 bases are a match to TRBD2. Germline V gives CDR1 LGHNA, CDR2 YNFKEQ. The CDR3 runs 16 residues. V shed 3 bases and J 1 base; nucleotides not matched to a gene: 2. CDR3 nucleotides: TGTGCCAGCAGCCAGGGGACTAGCGGGGGTTCCTACGAGCAGTACTTC. Residues: CASSQGTSGGSYEQYF.

V is TRBV18 and J is TRBJ1-2, with 8 positions matching TRBD1. The V gene end was trimmed by 4 bases and the J gene end by 4 bases; junction bases not matched to a gene: 5. Germline CDR1 KGHSH, CDR2 LQKENI. The CDR3 spans 14 residues. As DNA, the CDR3 is TGTGCCAGCTCACAGGGGACAGGAGCCTATGGCTACACCTTC. Residues: CASSQGTGAYGYTF.

There are a few counts of this clonotype. The chain joins TRBV20-1 to TRBJ2-2, with a weak D call TRBD2 (6 bases). Germline values: CDR1 DFQATT, CDR2 SNEGSKA (reference sequence). V was clipped by 6 bases and J by 7 bases, with 12 bases between them. The CDR3 has 12 residues. CDR3 region: CSAGRGIGELFF. CDR3 DNA sequence: TGCAGTGCAGGGCGGGGTATCGGGGAGCTGTTTTTT.

Concerning this clonotype itself: A much larger clone differs from this one at a single base, so this may be a read error. The chain couples TRBV28 to TRBJ2-7, with D tentatively TRBD2 (6 bases). This CDR3 is 14 amino acids long. The germline gives CDR1 MDHEN, CDR2 SYDVKM. The CDR3 is CASSFGGGPYAQYF. In DNA form, the CDR3 reads TGTGCCAGCAGTTTCGGGGGAGGACCTTACGCGCAGTACTTC.

Ten or more counts support this clonotype. The junction shows a germline mismatch at one end, possibly a read error. The V gene is TRBV5-6, the J gene TRBJ1-1; D is uncertain. The CDR3 extends over 13 amino acids. Germline V gives CDR1 SGHDT, CDR2 YYEEEE. In nucleotides, the CDR3 is TGCGCCAGCAGCTTCACGGTGAACACTGAAGCTTTCTTT. Protein sequence: CASSFTVNTEAFF.

This clonotype occurred a few times. The V and J genes are TRBV3-1 and TRBJ2-7; no firm D call. Germline V lookup: CDR1 LGHDT, CDR2 YNNKEL (reference sequence). The germline V and J ends were trimmed by 3 bases and 6 bases, with 18 bases remaining between them. The CDR3 extends over 15 amino acids. In DNA form, the CDR3 reads TGTGCCAGCAGCCACACGAATGAAGGTCCGGGCGAGCAGTACTTC. Translation: CASSHTNEGPGEQYF.

This chain links TRBV19 with TRBJ2-3; D is uncertain. Trimming removed 7 bases from V and 5 bases from J, with 16 bases in between. The germline V gene has CDR1 LNHDA and CDR2 SQIVND (reference sequence). CDR3 size: 14 residues. The chain's CDR3 is CASTPLGLGDTQYF. The CDR3 DNA sequence: TGTGCCAGTACCCCTCTGGGGTTGGGAGATACGCAGTATTTT.

This clonotype was recorded once. The CDR3 does not close with the conserved phenylalanine or tryptophan, likely indicating a read error. The chain is built from TRBV20-1 and TRBJ2-5, with D perhaps given as TRBD1 or TRBD2 (5 bases each). There are 15 residues in the CDR3. V shed 7 bases and J shed 5 bases, with 23 bases lying between them. The germline V gene has CDR1 DFQATT and CDR2 SNEGSKA (reference sequence). The CDR3 DNA follows: TGCAGTGGGTCCGGGGACGATATGTTCGGTGAGACCCAGTACTCC. It translates to CSGSGDDMFGETQYS.

Worth noting for this clonotype: At one end, the junction sequence differs from germline, possibly due to a read error. This chain connects TRBV30 to TRBJ2-7; D is possibly TRBD2 (5 bases). The germline CDR1 and CDR2 sequences are GTSNPN and SVGIG (reference sequence). The CDR3 runs 13 residues. For the CDR3, the DNA is TGTGCCTGGAGTGTACTAGGATCCTCCGAGCAGTACTTC. Amino acids: CAWSVLGSSEQYF.

This chain connects TRBV29-1 to TRBJ1-3, with D perhaps matching TRBD1 (6 bases). From germline, CDR1 is SQVTM and CDR2 ANQGSEA. The CDR3 totals 14 residues. V gave up 7 bases and J gave up 2 bases, with 15 bases separating them. CDR3 bases: TGCAGCGGAACTGGGGGGGCCGCTGGAAACACCATATATTTT. As protein: CSGTGGAAGNTIYF.

The chain uses TRBV5-1 and TRBJ2-5; 8 bases are shared with TRBD2. V trimming: 0 bases; J trimming: 1 base; junction bases outside the gene matches: 2. The CDR3 has 15 residues. Germline values: CDR1 SGHRS, CDR2 YFSETQ. In DNA form, the CDR3 reads TGCGCCAGCAGCTTGGGACGGGAGGGCCAAGAGACCCAGTACTTC. It translates to CASSLGREGQETQYF.

In its sample, this clonotype was seen a few times. The chain carries TRBV27 and TRBJ1-5; D remains ambiguous. Per the germline V gene, CDR1 is MNHEY and CDR2 is SMNVEV (reference sequence). V was clipped by 2 bases and J by 8 bases, with 10 bases between them. The CDR3 has 13 residues. The CDR3, as DNA: TGTGCCAGCAGTTTAAGTTACGCGAAGCCCCAGCATTTT. Translating it yields CASSLSYAKPQHF.

This clonotype has only a few counts. This chain's CDR3 is CASSEGLTDYSQPQHF. CDR3 DNA sequence: TGTGCCAGCAGTGAGGGTTTAACAGACTATTCTCAGCCCCAGCATTTT. V gene TRBV2 combines with J gene TRBJ1-5; D is unclear. V was clipped by 3 bases and J by 6 bases, with 18 bases between them. The CDR3 has 16 amino acids. In germline, CDR1 is SNHLY, CDR2 FYNNEI.

This clonotype was detected ten times or more. The chain carries TRBV20-1 and TRBJ2-3, with TRBD2 matching 11 bases. CDR3 length: 16 residues. Trimming took 4 bases from V and 3 from J; bases not matched to a gene: 9. Germline CDR1 is DFQATT and CDR2 is SNEGSKA (reference sequence). The CDR3 loop is CSAKPPRLAGTDTQYF. CDR3 coding DNA: TGCAGTGCTAAACCTCCTAGACTAGCGGGAACAGATACGCAGTATTTT.

This CDR3 reads CASSFSVFGTGEDNEQFF. DNA of the CDR3: TGTGCCAGCAGTTTTTCAGTTTTCGGGACAGGGGAAGACAATGAGCAGTTCTTC. J is TRBJ2-1 and V is TRBV12-3 or TRBV12-4; 10 bases are a match to TRBD1. The CDR3 is 18 residues long. V lost 3 bases, J lost 5 bases, and 13 bases stayed unmatched.

As to this clonotype: The junction and the germline gene differ at one end; a read error may be behind it. The rearrangement links TRBV6-9 to TRBJ2-2; D may match TRBD1 or TRBD2 (5 bases each). Looked up from germline, CDR1 is MNHGY and CDR2 is SVAAGI. The CDR3 consists of 15 residues. The CDR3 nucleotides read TGTGCCAGCGGGCCTAGGGGAGCGAACACCGTGGAGCTGTTTTTT. Its translation is CASGPRGANTVELFF.

A few counts support this clonotype. The chain combines TRBV6-1 with TRBJ1-1; no clear D gene. CDR3 length: 15 amino acids. CDR1 MNHNS and CDR2 SASEGT come from the germline V gene. Trimming removed 4 bases from V and 5 bases from J, with 17 bases in between. The CDR3 DNA reads as TGTGCCAGCAGTGGTTATGTGTGGGAGAGGACTGAAGCTTTCTTT. Translating gives CASSGYVWERTEAFF.

As to this clonotype: This clone may be a read error of a much larger clone one base away. The conserved final phenylalanine or tryptophan is absent from the CDR3, which likely points to a read error. The chain has TRBV20-1 and TRBJ2-7, with D tentatively TRBD1 (6 bases). The V end lost 4 bases, the J end lost 0 bases, and 13 bases lay between the germline ends. CDR1 is DFQATT, CDR2 SNEGSKA, per germline (reference sequence). The CDR3 has 14 residues. CDR3 residues: CSANGQRYSYEQYL. The CDR3 DNA is TGCAGTGCTAACGGACAGAGATACTCCTACGAGCAGTACCTC.

At least ten counts were recorded for this clonotype. The chain links TRBV30 to TRBJ2-2; weak D call: TRBD2 (5 bases). Between the trimmed V and J ends, which lost 2 bases and 8 bases, there was a span of 12 bases. The CDR3 has 13 residues. Germline V CDR1 and CDR2: GTSNPN, SVGIG (reference sequence). The CDR3 loop is CAWSLLVRGELFF. CDR3 nucleotide sequence: TGTGCCTGGAGTCTACTAGTTCGTGGGGAGCTGTTTTTT.

This clonotype was observed many times. The chain couples TRBV14 to TRBJ2-3; D gene unclear. The germline gives CDR1 SGHDN, CDR2 FVKESK. Trimming removed 4 bases from V and 3 bases from J, with 8 bases in between. This CDR3 has 13 residues. CDR3 amino acids: CASSLLLTDTQYF. CDR3 DNA: TGTGCCAGCAGCCTCCTTTTGACAGATACGCAGTATTTT.

This clonotype was found many times. This chain uses TRBV12-3 or TRBV12-4 with TRBJ2-2, with D maybe TRBD1 (5 bases). This CDR3 is built from 13 residues. With 8 bases removed from V and 4 bases from J, the gap between germline ends came to 11 bases. The CDR3 reads CASQGFVTGELFF. The CDR3, as DNA: TGTGCCAGCCAGGGATTTGTCACCGGGGAGCTGTTTTTT.

Ten or more counts support this clonotype. V is TRBV7-2 and J is TRBJ2-1, with 7 nucleotides matching TRBD1. The CDR3 extends over 14 amino acids. With 6 bases clipped from V and 4 bases from J, the junction kept 6 bases outside the gene matches. The germline gives CDR1 SGHTA, CDR2 FQGNSA. The CDR3 protein is CASRPRQGYNEQFF. In DNA form, the CDR3 reads TGTGCCAGCAGACCCCGACAGGGTTACAATGAGCAGTTCTTC.

The chain couples TRBV6-6 to TRBJ1-2; 7 bases map to TRBD1. The CDR3 covers 18 residues. Germline values: CDR1 MNHNY, CDR2 SVGAGI (reference sequence). With 0 bases clipped from V and 2 bases from J, the junction kept 12 bases outside the gene matches. The CDR3 coding sequence is TGTGCCAGCAGTTACTCGATGGAGGGGGCGCTTAGAAACTATGGCTACACCTTC. As protein: CASSYSMEGALRNYGYTF.

The chain's CDR3 is CASSRQGGGEYEQYF. In DNA form, the CDR3 reads TGCGCCAGCAGCCGCCAGGGAGGGGGGGAGTACGAGCAGTACTTC. V and J are TRBV4-3 and TRBJ2-7; D might be TRBD2 (7 bases). Germline V CDR1 and CDR2: LGHNA, YSLEER. Between the trimmed V and J ends, which lost 4 bases and 4 bases, there was a span of 17 bases. The length of the CDR3 is 15 residues.

This clonotype was picked up many times. V usage is TRBV20-1 and J usage is TRBJ2-7; D is unclear. Per germline, CDR1 DFQATT and CDR2 SNEGSKA (reference sequence). The CDR3 totals 14 residues. Deletions cut 0 bases from V and 4 bases from J, with 13 bases between. CDR3 amino acids: CSARDLGQKYEQYF. CDR3 nucleotide sequence: TGCAGTGCTAGAGATCTTGGCCAGAAATACGAGCAGTACTTC.

Comments on this clonotype: A much larger clone is a single base away; this may be a read error. This rearrangement joins TRBV29-1 to TRBJ1-1; D is unresolved. Germline V gives CDR1 SQVTM, CDR2 ANQGSEA. This CDR3 region has 13 residues. Trimming took 0 bases from V and 10 from J, leaving 15 bases between them. CDR3 sequence reads: CSVEDPAVAGAFF. As DNA, the CDR3 is TGCAGCGTTGAAGATCCGGCGGTAGCTGGAGCTTTCTTT.

This clonotype was seen once. This may arise from a read error, as a much more abundant clone is one base away. V and J are TRBV2 and TRBJ1-5, with D possibly matching TRBD1 (5 bases). The CDR3 runs to 17 residues. Germline lookup yields CDR1 SNHLY and CDR2 FYNNEI. CDR3 DNA sequence: TGTGCCAGCAGTGAGGACACCCCAAAACATAGCAATCAGCACCAGCATTTT. Protein sequence: CASSEDTPKHSNQHQHF.